This T cell receptor beta chain came from a study of T cells in women clearing cervical HPV infection. Study overall: Donors had HPV16-related CIN3 or worse; 2 had invasive cancer.

This table comes from immunoSEQ multiplex PCR, and its TCRdb copy is limited to in-frame clones, with some not included. This table lists around 19,000 clones. Study-wide points: Effector/memory and HPV-specific T cells were not isolated, and association timing is unknown.

On this clone itself: Its antigen is not known.

Source material: blood buffy coat. The clonotype originates from a woman between 18 and 69 years old with a cervical HPV16 infection that either progressed to CIN3+ or cleared (not recorded which).

The CDR3 sequence is CASSLNFGELFF. The part of the CDR3 DNA that was read is TGTGCCAGCAGCCTCAACTTCGGGGAG. The chain has TRBV7-9 and TRBJ2-2; D is unresolved. Coverage ceases 3 residues before the CDR3 finishes, and the germline J gene fills in the end. Looked up from germline, CDR1 is SEHNR and CDR2 is FQNEAQ (reference sequence). V was cut by 5 bases and J by 7 bases, with 8 bases left in between. CDR3 size: 12 residues. The full variable domain, completed using reference TRBV7-9 and TRBJ2-2, is DTGVSQNPRHKITKRGQNVTFRCDPISEHNRLYWYRQTLGQGPEFLTYFQNEAQLEKSRLLSDRFSAERPKGSFSTLEIQRTEQGDSAMYLCASSLNFGELFFGEGSRLTVL.